One sample yielded the 21 T cell receptor beta chains listed below, sequenced in a study of T-cell reconstitution after alpha-beta-depleted transplantation in children (dated by TCRdb to 2016 to 2017). Library construction relied on PCR. Sequencing instrument: Illumina HiSeq 2500. TCR libraries were prepared with molecular barcoding, using unique molecular identifiers to normalize TCRbeta repertoire quantification. TCRdb reprocessing: public reads trimmed at Q25 with fastp, clones called with MiXCR, in-frame beta chains kept. Under each unique CDR3 protein, matching rows form one entry showing the most common genes and DNA. The sample data list some 520,000 distinct CDR3 sequences, and about 31% of these were observed just once. The top ten hold around 2.3% of the sample. The sample was PBMCs from the stem cell graft donor, taken from the stem cell graft. Source of these receptors: a human donor who donated a stem cell graft to a child with aplastic anemia.

This clonotype was recorded a few times. The chain couples TRBV5-1 to TRBJ1-1, with D tentatively TRBD1 (6 bases). This CDR3 spans 16 amino acids. With 6 bases removed from V and 0 bases from J, the gap between germline ends came to 18 bases. In germline, CDR1 is SGHRS, CDR2 YFSETQ. The CDR3 spells CASTPGTTLMNTEAFF. DNA for the CDR3: TGCGCCAGCACACCAGGGACAACTCTAATGAACACTGAAGCTTTCTTT. Complete variable domain (other parts from reference TRBV5-1 and TRBJ1-1): KAGVTQTPRYLIKTRGQQVTLSCSPISGHRSVSWYQQTPGQGLQFLFEYFSETQRNKGNFPGRFSGRQFSNSRSEMNVSTLELGDSALYLCASTPGTTLMNTEAFFGQGTRLTVV.

This chain joins TRBV7-3 and TRBJ2-1; 9 nucleotides match TRBD2. After removal of 0 bases from V and 0 bases from J, the junction contained 6 bases not matched to a gene. The CDR3 consists of 18 residues. The germline gives CDR1 SGHTA, CDR2 FQGTGA. CDR3 sequence: CASSLTLSGSSSYNEQFF. For the CDR3, the DNA is TGTGCCAGCAGCTTAACGCTTAGCGGGAGTAGCTCCTACAATGAGCAGTTCTTC.

The chain employs TRBV14 and TRBJ2-3; D might be TRBD1 (5 bases). Trimming pared 0 bases from V and 6 bases from J, leaving 19 bases between. This CDR3 spans 17 amino acids. Germline-derived CDR1 and CDR2 are SGHDN and FVKESK. The CDR3 coding sequence is TGTGCCAGCAGCCAAGAGCAGGGTGACAGCCTGATGGATACGCAGTATTTT. Encoded protein: CASSQEQGDSLMDTQYF.

The chain couples TRBV15 to TRBJ2-2; TRBD2 might be the D (5 bases). The CDR3 is 14 amino acids. From germline, CDR1 is LNHNV and CDR2 YYDKDF (reference sequence). Trimming took off 3 bases at V and 5 bases at J, with 10 bases between the two ends. The CDR3: CATSSPRGTGELFF. CDR3 coding DNA: TGTGCCACCAGCAGCCCCCGGGGAACCGGGGAGCTGTTTTTT. The full variable domain, completed using reference TRBV15 and TRBJ2-2, is DAMVIQNPRYQVTQFGKPVTLSCSQTLNHNVMYWYQQKSSQAPKLLFHYYDKDFNNEADTPDNFQSRRPNTSFCFLDIRSPGLGDTAMYLCATSSPRGTGELFFGEGSRLTVL.

This clonotype was found a few times. This sequence joins TRBV29-1 and TRBJ2-1; D is uncertain. Germline CDR1 and CDR2: SQVTM and ANQGSEA. CDR3 size: 16 residues. Trimming took 2 bases from V and 1 from J, leaving 15 bases between them. CDR3 nucleotide sequence: TGCAGCGTTGAATTCTCAGGTCCTCAATCCTACAATGAGCAGTTCTTC. As protein: CSVEFSGPQSYNEQFF.

The sample holds a few counts of this clonotype. The chain uses TRBV20-1 and TRBJ2-5; 11 bases fit TRBD2. The CDR3 consists of 16 residues. V lost 6 bases, J lost 9 bases, and 18 bases stayed unmatched. CDR1 is DFQATT and CDR2 is SNEGSKA in the germline V gene (reference sequence). The CDR3 DNA sequence: TGCAGTGCCGCAAACTCCGGGACTAGCGGCGTTTTAGCCCAGTACTTC. This translates into CSAANSGTSGVLAQYF.

The rearrangement joins TRBV27 to TRBJ1-6, with D hard to call. The CDR3 runs to 14 residues. V lost 7 bases and J lost 10, with 17 bases in between. Germline lookup yields CDR1 MNHEY and CDR2 SMNVEV (reference sequence). The CDR3 loop is CASTLSLKESPLHF. The CDR3 coding sequence is TGTGCCAGCACGCTTAGTCTGAAGGAATCACCCCTCCACTTT.

This clonotype was observed a few times. The J gene is TRBJ2-1, the V gene TRBV12-3 or TRBV12-4, with TRBD2 matching over 7 bases. The CDR3 is 16 residues long. The ends lost 6 bases at V and 8 bases at J; junction bases unmatched: 16. This CDR3 reads CASSPGREIAGDEQFF. CDR3 nucleotides: TGTGCCAGCAGCCCCGGGCGTGAAATAGCGGGCGATGAGCAGTTCTTC.

The chain has TRBV29-1 and TRBJ1-5; D possibly corresponds to TRBD1 (5 bases). The CDR3 contains 15 residues. The germline CDR1 and CDR2 sequences are SQVTM and ANQGSEA. V was trimmed by 6 bases and J by 3 bases, leaving 18 bases between them. CDR3 sequence (DNA): TGCAGCGTGGCAGACAGTTTTGGCTCCAATCAGCCCCAGCATTTT. Protein sequence: CSVADSFGSNQPQHF.

This clonotype showed up just a few times. The rearrangement uses TRBV5-1 and TRBJ1-1; TRBD1 is a possible D gene (5 bases). Germline values: CDR1 SGHRS, CDR2 YFSETQ. The CDR3 length is 15 residues. The V end lost 3 bases, the J end lost 0 bases, and 12 bases lay between the germline ends. DNA for the CDR3: TGCGCCAGCAGCTGGGGTCGGGGGTTGAACACTGAAGCTTTCTTT. As protein: CASSWGRGLNTEAFF. The full variable domain, with the rest looked up from reference TRBV5-1 and TRBJ1-1, is KAGVTQTPRYLIKTRGQQVTLSCSPISGHRSVSWYQQTPGQGLQFLFEYFSETQRNKGNFPGRFSGRQFSNSRSEMNVSTLELGDSALYLCASSWGRGLNTEAFFGQGTRLTVV.

The J gene is TRBJ1-1, the V gene TRBV15; TRBD1 matches 8 bases. The CDR3 length is 13 residues. Germline V lookup: CDR1 LNHNV, CDR2 YYDKDF (reference sequence). Trimming took 5 bases from V and 5 from J; bases not matched to a gene: 4. In nucleotides, the CDR3 is TGTGCCACCAGCGCGGGGGACAGGACTGAAGCTTTCTTT. Residues: CATSAGDRTEAFF.

The genes are TRBV20-1 and TRBJ1-2; the match to TRBD1 covers 8 bases. Losses at the gene ends were 1 base for V and 5 bases for J; bases not matched to a gene: 18. The CDR3 loop spans 18 amino acids. Per germline, CDR1 DFQATT and CDR2 SNEGSKA (reference sequence). The DNA for the CDR3 is TGCAGTGCTAGAGGGGGAGGGGCAGGGGGCCTGCCACTTTATGGCTACACCTTC. This encodes CSARGGGAGGLPLYGYTF.

This clonotype came up once. The CDR3 DNA is TGTGCCACCAGCGGGGGGGCTGGCGAAAGCTCCTACAATGAGCAGTTCTTC. This gives the protein CATSGGAGESSYNEQFF. The chain combines TRBV15 with TRBJ2-1; D might be TRBD2 (7 bases). Germline CDR1 and CDR2: LNHNV and YYDKDF (reference sequence). The CDR3 consists of 17 residues. V was cut by 5 bases and J by 0 bases, with 17 bases left in between.

The chain links TRBV7-9 to TRBJ2-7; D gene unclear. V lost 3 bases and J 5 bases, leaving 11 bases between the germline ends. Germline CDR1 and CDR2: SEHNR and FQNEAQ (reference sequence). This CDR3 has 13 amino acids. For the CDR3, the DNA is TGTGCCAGCAGCTTTTCGGATGTCGACGAGCAGTACGTC. Translated, it gives CASSFSDVDEQYV.

J is TRBJ2-1 and V is TRBV20-1, with TRBD2 as a possible D gene (6 bases). V was cut by 0 bases and J by 4 bases, with 16 bases left in between. The CDR3 runs 16 residues. CDR1 and CDR2 from the germline V gene are DFQATT and SNEGSKA (reference sequence). CDR3 bases: TGCAGTGCTAGAGATCCGGTCGGGACTCGGTACAATGAGCAGTTCTTC. It encodes CSARDPVGTRYNEQFF.

A single count supports this clonotype. The chain recombines TRBV7-2 with TRBJ2-3, with D possibly being TRBD2 (5 bases). The CDR3 runs to 15 residues. V was trimmed by 2 bases and J by 2 bases, leaving 11 bases between them. From germline, CDR1 is SGHTA and CDR2 FQGNSA. DNA for the CDR3: TGTGCCAGCAGCTTAATCCAGCGGACCACAGATACGCAGTATTTT. It yields the protein CASSLIQRTTDTQYF.

The rearrangement uses TRBV12-5 and TRBJ2-2; 7 bases line up with TRBD2. V shed 0 bases, J shed 6 bases, and the junction held 13 bases outside the gene matches. The CDR3 runs 18 residues. From germline, CDR1 is LGHNT and CDR2 FRNRAP. Here the CDR3 reads CASGLVTHGGILAGELFF. DNA for the CDR3: TGTGCTAGTGGTTTGGTAACGCACGGGGGGATCCTGGCCGGGGAGCTGTTTTTT.

The chain uses TRBV11-2 and TRBJ2-7; the D gene could be TRBD1 or TRBD2 (5 bases each). Germline values: CDR1 SGHAT, CDR2 FQNNGV. V dropped 0 bases and J dropped 4 bases, with 22 bases sitting between them. The CDR3 has 18 amino acids. The CDR3 sequence: CASSLDRGQRELFYEQYV. CDR3 coding DNA: TGTGCCAGCAGCTTAGATCGGGGCCAGAGAGAATTATTTTACGAGCAGTACGTC.

This clonotype was counted a single time. The chain employs TRBV4-1 and TRBJ2-1; 11 bases match TRBD2. The CDR3 spans 16 residues. V lost 0 bases and J lost 5; bases outside the gene matches: 3. The germline V gene encodes CDR1 MGHRA and CDR2 YSYEKL. CDR3 nucleotide sequence: TGCGCCAGCAGCCAAGATTCTAGCGGGGGGAACAATGAGCAGTTCTTC. Residues: CASSQDSSGGNNEQFF.

The chain is built from TRBV12-3 or TRBV12-4 and TRBJ2-7; no definite D call. CDR3 length: 13 residues. The V end was cut by 6 bases, the J end by 7 bases, with 16 bases between. CDR3 loop: CASSPNPGWEQYV. CDR3 nucleotide sequence: TGTGCCAGCAGCCCAAACCCGGGTTGGGAGCAGTACGTC.

There are a few counts of this clonotype. The V gene is TRBV6-2 or TRBV6-3, the J gene TRBJ2-7; 15 nucleotides line up with TRBD2. CDR3 length: 20 residues. Germline V CDR1 and CDR2: MNHEY, SVGEGT. After removal of 0 bases from V and 2 bases from J, the junction contained 11 bases not matched to a gene. CDR3 region: CASSYSLPGLAGGTAYEQYF. The CDR3 DNA follows: TGTGCCAGCAGTTACTCCTTACCGGGACTAGCGGGAGGAACGGCCTACGAGCAGTACTTC.